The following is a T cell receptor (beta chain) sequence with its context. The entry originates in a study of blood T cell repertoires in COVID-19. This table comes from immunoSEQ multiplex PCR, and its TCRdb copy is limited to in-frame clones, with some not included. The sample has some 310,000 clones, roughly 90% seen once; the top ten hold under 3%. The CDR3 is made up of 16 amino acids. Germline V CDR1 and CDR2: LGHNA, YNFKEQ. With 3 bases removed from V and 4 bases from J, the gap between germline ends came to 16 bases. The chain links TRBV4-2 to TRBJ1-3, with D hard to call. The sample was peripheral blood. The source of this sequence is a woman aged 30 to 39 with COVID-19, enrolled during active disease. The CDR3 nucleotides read TGTGCCAGCAGCCAGGTTCAGTCGGGATCAGGAAACACCATATATTTT. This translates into CASSQVQSGSGNTIYF.